Presented here are 30 T cell receptor beta chains from one specimen sequenced in a study of blood T cell repertoires in COVID-19. Data came from immunoSEQ multiplex PCR; TCRdb stores just in-frame clones and leaves some out. Here the sample spans 100,000 or so clones, over 85% being singletons. The material sequenced was peripheral blood. These TCRs come from a man in his 70s with acute or convalescent COVID-19.

The rearrangement joins TRBV25-1 to TRBJ1-1; no reliable D call. The V gene's germline CDR1 is MGHDK and CDR2 SYGVNS. Trimming took off 4 bases at V and 5 bases at J, with 8 bases between the two ends. The CDR3 runs 12 residues. In nucleotides, the CDR3 is TGTGCCAGCAGTGGTTGGAGGACTGAAGCTTTCTTT. Amino acids: CASSGWRTEAFF.

The chain is built from TRBV4-1 and TRBJ2-7; 7 bases fit TRBD1. The germline gives CDR1 MGHRA, CDR2 YSYEKL. This CDR3 contains 14 residues. J was trimmed by 3 bases and V by 0 bases; bases with no gene match: 2. CDR3 protein: CASSQEGQIYEQYF. CDR3 nucleotide sequence: TGCGCCAGCAGCCAAGAGGGACAGATCTACGAGCAGTACTTC.

The DNA for the CDR3 is TGCGCCAGCAGCTTGCGCGGGACAGCCAGCTACGAGCAGTACTTC. Its translation: CASSLRGTASYEQYF. The chain has TRBV5-1 and TRBJ2-7; TRBD1 might be the D (7 bases). This CDR3 is built from 15 residues. Germline V gene sequence: CDR1 SGHRS, CDR2 YFSETQ. Trimming pared 1 base from V and 3 bases from J, leaving 14 bases between.

V and J are TRBV5-6 and TRBJ2-1; 11 nucleotides agree with TRBD2. From germline, CDR1 is SGHDT and CDR2 YYEEEE. V shed 0 bases, J shed 3 bases, and the junction held 2 bases outside the gene matches. This CDR3 is 16 amino acids long. The CDR3 loop is CASSLVGTSGYNEQFF. Written as DNA, the CDR3 is TGTGCCAGCAGCTTGGTGGGGACTAGCGGCTACAATGAGCAGTTCTTC.

The V gene is TRBV7-9, the J gene TRBJ1-3; perhaps TRBD1 as D (5 bases). CDR1 is SEHNR, CDR2 FQNEAQ, per germline (reference sequence). V lost 1 base and J 2 bases, leaving 9 bases between the germline ends. CDR3 length: 15 residues. The DNA for the CDR3 is TGTGCCAGCAGCTTAGGCTCGGGGGCTGGAAACACCATATATTTT. It encodes CASSLGSGAGNTIYF.

This clone is a singleton in its sample. The V and J genes are TRBV18 and TRBJ1-2; TRBD1 aligns across 7 bases. The CDR3 extends over 14 amino acids. J was trimmed by 5 bases and V by 3 bases; bases with no gene match: 6. CDR1 and CDR2 from the germline V gene are KGHSH and LQKENI. This chain's CDR3 is CASSPDREPYGYTF. The CDR3 DNA is TGTGCCAGCTCACCCGACAGGGAGCCATATGGCTACACCTTC.

CDR3 sequence reads: CASSWTGTYEQYF. CDR3 sequence (DNA): TGTGCCAGCAGTTGGACAGGGACCTACGAGCAGTACTTC. This chain connects TRBV6-5 to TRBJ2-7; 8 bases are shared with TRBD1. The CDR3 loop spans 13 amino acids. Germline values: CDR1 MNHEY, CDR2 SVGAGI. Trimming removed 4 bases from V and 2 bases from J; junction bases left unmatched: 1.

The V gene is TRBV7-9, the J gene TRBJ2-3; maybe TRBD2 (6 bases). The CDR3 is 15 residues long. Per germline, CDR1 SEHNR and CDR2 FQNEAQ (reference sequence). The ends were cut back, 6 bases at V and 0 bases at J, with 13 bases in the middle. DNA for the CDR3: TGTGCCAGCAGATATAGCGGACCTAGCACAGATACGCAGTATTTT. Translating it yields CASRYSGPSTDTQYF.

This chain joins TRBV7-2 and TRBJ2-4; 10 bases agree with TRBD2. V trimming: 1 base; J trimming: 6 bases; junction bases outside the gene matches: 6. The V gene's germline CDR1 is SGHTA and CDR2 FQGNSA. The CDR3 spans 16 residues. The CDR3 is CASSLGRRTSGNIQYF. The CDR3 DNA is TGTGCCAGCAGCTTAGGCCGCCGGACTAGCGGAAACATTCAGTACTTC.

The V gene is TRBV6-6, the J gene TRBJ2-3, with 14 nucleotides matching TRBD2. There are 15 residues in the CDR3. Unmatched junction bases numbered 5, after V lost 6 bases and J lost 6 bases. CDR1 MNHNY and CDR2 SVGAGI come from the germline V gene (reference sequence). The DNA for the CDR3 is TGTGCCAGCAGAACGACTAGCGGGGGGGCGGATACGCAGTATTTT. Translation gives CASRTTSGGADTQYF.

The genes are TRBV6-4 and TRBJ1-2; TRBD1 matches 9 bases. Germline CDR1 is MRHNA and CDR2 is SNTAGT. The trim removed 4 bases at V and 13 bases at J, leaving 7 bases unmatched. The length of the CDR3 is 12 residues. The CDR3 here is CASSGGQGTFTF. CDR3 DNA sequence: TGTGCCAGCAGTGGAGGACAGGGGACATTCACCTTC.

This chain uses TRBV19 with TRBJ2-1, with D perhaps TRBD2 (6 bases). CDR1 LNHDA and CDR2 SQIVND come from the germline V gene (reference sequence). Trimming pared 8 bases from V and 7 bases from J, leaving 15 bases between. This CDR3 region has 13 residues. Here the CDR3 DNA reads TGTGCCAGTGGGGCCTTGGCGGGGAATGAGCAGTTCTTC. Residues: CASGALAGNEQFF.

This sequence joins TRBV12-5 and TRBJ2-7, with TRBD2 matching 7 bases. Trimming at V came to 2 bases and at J to 6 bases, leaving 28 bases not matched to a gene. Per germline, CDR1 LGHNT and CDR2 FRNRAP. CDR3 length equals 21 residues. The CDR3 DNA reads TGTGCTAGTGGTTTGCTTCTCGGGGGTTTGGAGCGGGATTTTAGGTCGGGCGAGCAGTACTTC. This translates into CASGLLLGGLERDFRSGEQYF.

V is TRBV2 and J is TRBJ1-6; TRBD1 matches at 9 bases. The CDR3 totals 16 residues. Germline CDR1 is SNHLY and CDR2 is FYNNEI. The ends lost 5 bases at V and 10 bases at J; junction bases unmatched: 12. Written as DNA, the CDR3 is TGTGCCAGCAGTTTGACAGGGGGAAAGGTGGGCTCACCCCTCCACTTT. It specifies CASSLTGGKVGSPLHF.

This chain uses TRBV24-1 with TRBJ1-2; 8 bases align to TRBD1. J was trimmed by 4 bases and V by 2 bases; bases with no gene match: 2. The CDR3 has 14 amino acids. In germline, CDR1 is KGHDR, CDR2 SFDVKD. The CDR3 DNA reads as TGTGCCACCAGTGATTACGGGACAGGCTATGGCTACACCTTC. Amino acid sequence: CATSDYGTGYGYTF.

The J gene is TRBJ2-7, the V gene TRBV10-3; 11 bases align to TRBD1. Germline lookup yields CDR1 ENHRY and CDR2 SYGVKD. The CDR3 covers 14 residues. V lost 6 bases, J lost 3 bases, and 4 bases stayed unmatched. For the CDR3, the DNA is TGTGCCATCAGACCGGGACAGGGGGTCTACGAGCAGTACTTC. Protein product: CAIRPGQGVYEQYF.

The V gene is TRBV28, the J gene TRBJ1-1, with TRBD1 matching 11 bases. This CDR3 has 15 amino acids. Germline V gene lookup returns CDR1 MDHEN and CDR2 SYDVKM. The trim removed 4 bases at V and 5 bases at J, leaving 6 bases unmatched. The DNA of the CDR3 is TGTGCCAGCAGTTCTCCCGGGACAGGGGGTACTGAAGCTTTCTTT. Amino acid sequence: CASSSPGTGGTEAFF.

This clone occurred a few times. This chain joins TRBV4-1 and TRBJ2-3; 12 bases fit TRBD2. The CDR3 is 17 amino acids. The germline CDR1 and CDR2 sequences are MGHRA and YSYEKL. With V trimmed by 4 bases and J by 2 bases, 7 bases remained unmatched. The CDR3 region is CASSPYGLAGTTDTQYF. The CDR3 region has the DNA TGCGCCAGCAGCCCCTATGGACTAGCGGGGACCACAGATACGCAGTATTTT.

The chain has TRBV11-3 and TRBJ1-1, with 9 bases that match TRBD1. The V gene end was trimmed by 4 bases and the J gene end by 0 bases; junction bases not matched to a gene: 3. Germline V gives CDR1 SGHNT, CDR2 YENEEA. This CDR3 has 15 residues. This CDR3 is CASSSGTGLNTEAFF. The CDR3 nucleotides read TGTGCCAGCAGCTCAGGGACAGGGCTGAACACTGAAGCTTTCTTT.

This clone was seen a single time. J is TRBJ2-4 and V is TRBV10-3; TRBD2 might be the D (5 bases). Germline V CDR1 and CDR2: ENHRY, SYGVKD. The CDR3 is made up of 15 amino acids. V was clipped by 5 bases and J by 1 base, with 12 bases between them. DNA of the CDR3: TGTGCCATCAGTCAGGCGGGTGGTGCCAAAAACATTCAGTACTTC. This encodes CAISQAGGAKNIQYF.

The sample holds one count of this clone. The rearrangement links TRBV11-2 to TRBJ1-4, with 7 bases that match TRBD1. V was pared by 5 bases and J by 4 bases, with 7 bases of the junction left unmatched. This CDR3 spans 15 amino acids. The germline gives CDR1 SGHAT, CDR2 FQNNGV. The CDR3 spells CASSTYRGHNEKLFF. The CDR3 nucleotides read TGTGCCAGCAGCACATACAGGGGCCATAATGAAAAACTGTTTTTT. The variable domain in full, with the rest retrieved from reference TRBV11-2 and TRBJ1-4, is EAGVAQSPRYKIIEKRQSVAFWCNPISGHATLYWYQQILGQGPKLLIQFQNNGVVDDSQLPKDRFSAERLKGVDSTLKIQPAKLEDSAVYLCASSTYRGHNEKLFFGSGTQLSVL.

The rearrangement uses TRBV11-3 and TRBJ1-1, with D possibly matching TRBD1 (6 bases). The V end was cut by 7 bases, the J end by 8 bases, with 20 bases between. Germline values: CDR1 SGHNT, CDR2 YENEEA. The CDR3 consists of 14 residues. Written as DNA, the CDR3 is TGTGCCAGCACCAAGAACGCGGGGGGCACCGAAGCTTTCTTT. Translating gives CASTKNAGGTEAFF.

CDR3 protein: CASSLVIGEKLFF. CDR3 sequence (DNA): TGCGCCAGCAGCTTGGTCATCGGTGAAAAACTGTTTTTT. The gene calls are TRBV5-1 and TRBJ1-4; D unresolved. CDR3 length: 13 amino acids. Trimming left V 0 bases short and J 7 bases short, with 7 bases between. The V gene's germline CDR1 is SGHRS and CDR2 YFSETQ.

The chain recombines TRBV7-9 with TRBJ2-3; a possible D gene is TRBD1 (5 bases). V was cut by 3 bases and J by 1 base, with 5 bases left in between. Germline V gene lookup returns CDR1 SEHNR and CDR2 FQNEAQ (reference sequence). The CDR3 is 13 amino acids. The CDR3 nucleotides read TGTGCCAGCAGCTTCAGGGGCACAGATACGCAGTATTTT. Protein product: CASSFRGTDTQYF. The full variable domain, with the rest looked up from reference TRBV7-9 and TRBJ2-3, is DTGVSQNPRHKITKRGQNVTFRCDPISEHNRLYWYRQTLGQGPEFLTYFQNEAQLEKSRLLSDRFSAERPKGSFSTLEIQRTEQGDSAMYLCASSFRGTDTQYFGPGTRLTVL.

This rearrangement joins TRBV4-1 to TRBJ2-6; the match to TRBD1 covers 8 bases. This CDR3 comprises 19 residues. Trimming removed 4 bases from V and 0 bases from J; junction bases left unmatched: 11. Looked up from germline, CDR1 is MGHRA and CDR2 is YSYEKL. Here the CDR3 DNA reads TGCGCCAGCAGCCCGACAGGGGCCATACCCAACTCTGGGGCCAACGTCCTGACTTTC. It specifies CASSPTGAIPNSGANVLTF.

The CDR3 loop is CASSGDTQLSSGENTYEQYF. CDR3 DNA sequence: TGTGCCAGTAGTGGAGATACCCAACTCTCTAGCGGAGAGAACACTTACGAGCAGTACTTC. V is TRBV19 and J is TRBJ2-7; 7 bases match TRBD2. V was pared by 5 bases and J by 4 bases, with 26 bases of the junction left unmatched. The CDR3 is made up of 20 amino acids. Germline V gives CDR1 LNHDA, CDR2 SQIVND (reference sequence).

Here the CDR3 DNA reads TGCGCCAGCAGCCCGACTAGCGGACCCTACGAGCAGTACTTC. Its translation: CASSPTSGPYEQYF. The chain combines TRBV5-1 with TRBJ2-7; TRBD2 agrees at 9 bases. The CDR3 runs to 14 residues. Unmatched junction bases numbered 4, after V lost 4 bases and J lost 2 bases. The germline CDR1 and CDR2 sequences are SGHRS and YFSETQ.

The chain combines TRBV28 with TRBJ1-3, with 7 nucleotides matching TRBD1. The CDR3 totals 14 residues. After removal of 6 bases from V and 1 base from J, the junction contained 3 bases not matched to a gene. The germline gives CDR1 MDHEN, CDR2 SYDVKM. The CDR3 is CASRVQGSGNTIYF. In DNA, the CDR3 is TGTGCCAGCAGAGTACAGGGGTCTGGAAACACCATATATTTT.

This clone was observed a single time. The J gene is TRBJ2-7, the V gene TRBV2, with D perhaps matching TRBD1 (6 bases). The CDR3 has 14 residues. From germline, CDR1 is SNHLY and CDR2 FYNNEI. The V end was cut by 4 bases, the J end by 3 bases, with 13 bases between. The CDR3 coding sequence is TGTGCCAGCAGTGCTACAGGGTTGGGCTACGAGCAGTACTTC. Amino acid sequence: CASSATGLGYEQYF.

The chain couples TRBV12-5 to TRBJ2-1; TRBD1 matches 7 bases. The CDR3 is 15 residues long. V shed 6 bases and J 4 bases; nucleotides not matched to a gene: 9. CDR1 is LGHNT and CDR2 is FRNRAP in the germline V gene. In DNA, the CDR3 is TGTGCTAGTGGCCCCGGGACAGCCAAATACAATGAGCAGTTCTTC. This codes for CASGPGTAKYNEQFF.